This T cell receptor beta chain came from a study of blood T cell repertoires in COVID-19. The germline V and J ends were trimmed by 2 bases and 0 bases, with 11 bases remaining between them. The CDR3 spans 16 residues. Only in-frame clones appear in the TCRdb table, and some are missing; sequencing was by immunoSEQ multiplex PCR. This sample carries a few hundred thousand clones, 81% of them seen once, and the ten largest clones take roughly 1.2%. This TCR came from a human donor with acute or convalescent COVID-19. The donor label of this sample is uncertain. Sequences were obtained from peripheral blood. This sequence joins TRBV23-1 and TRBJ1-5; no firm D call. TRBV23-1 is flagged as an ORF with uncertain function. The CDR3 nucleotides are TGCGCCAGCAGTCAAAGCCCCGGGGATAGCAATCAGCCCCAGCATTTT. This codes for CASSQSPGDSNQPQHF.